This is a list of T cell receptor beta chains from one sample in a study of blood T cell repertoires in COVID-19. Measured with immunoSEQ multiplex PCR; TCRdb has only the in-frame clones, and not every one. The sample shows roughly 97,000 clones, 90% to 95% of them seen only once. Sequencing was carried out using peripheral blood. Source of these receptors: a human donor in a cohort sampled during active COVID-19. Each CDR3 is given with its conserved first and last residue. Each record gives: clone size, D gene, V gene, J gene, CDR3 protein, CDR3 DNA. D genes are given only for firm matches. Clone sizes are given selectively: once, few, many, or a class where the clone is expanded.

clone size: -; D gene: -; V gene: TRBV9; J gene: TRBJ2-1; CDR3 protein: CASSPPGVGEQFF; CDR3 DNA: TGTGCCAGCAGCCCCCCCGGAGTGGGTGAGCAGTTCTTC
clone size: -; D gene: TRBD1; V gene: TRBV19; J gene: TRBJ1-1; CDR3 protein: CASSIGTGSFIEVDTEAFF; CDR3 DNA: TGTGCCAGTAGTATAGGGACAGGGTCGTTTATCGAAGTGGACACTGAAGCTTTCTTT
clone size: -; D gene: TRBD2; V gene: TRBV5-1; J gene: TRBJ2-2; CDR3 protein: CASSFPHGGGANTGELFF; CDR3 DNA: TGCGCCAGCAGCTTTCCCCACGGTGGGGGGGCGAACACCGGGGAGCTGTTTTTT
clone size: -; D gene: -; V gene: TRBV5-6; J gene: TRBJ1-6; CDR3 protein: CASSLWGGSNSPLHF; CDR3 DNA: TGTGCCAGCAGCTTGTGGGGGGGTTCTAATTCACCCCTCCACTTT
clone size: -; D gene: -; V gene: TRBV2; J gene: TRBJ1-2; CDR3 protein: CASSVRQPNYGYTF; CDR3 DNA: TGTGCCAGCAGTGTTCGACAGCCTAACTATGGCTACACCTTC
clone size: once; D gene: TRBD1; V gene: TRBV5-4; J gene: TRBJ2-1; CDR3 protein: CASSSGGDSANEQFF; CDR3 DNA: TGTGCCAGCAGCTCGGGTGGGGACAGCGCCAATGAGCAGTTCTTC
clone size: -; D gene: TRBD2; V gene: TRBV6-2/TRBV6-3; J gene: TRBJ2-7; CDR3 protein: CASSARSGVDYEQYF; CDR3 DNA: TGTGCCAGCAGCGCGAGGAGCGGGGTAGACTACGAGCAGTACTTC
clone size: -; D gene: -; V gene: TRBV5-1; J gene: TRBJ2-3; CDR3 protein: CASTRDSPRDTQYF; CDR3 DNA: TGCGCCAGCACCCGGGACTCCCCTAGGGATACGCAGTATTTT
clone size: -; D gene: -; V gene: TRBV28; J gene: TRBJ1-2; CDR3 protein: CASSLMGGQDHGYTF; CDR3 DNA: TGTGCCAGCAGTCTTATGGGGGGGCAGGATCATGGCTACACCTTC
clone size: once; D gene: TRBD1; V gene: TRBV29-1; J gene: TRBJ2-7; CDR3 protein: CSVGDREVYEQYF; CDR3 DNA: TGCAGCGTTGGGGACAGGGAAGTATACGAGCAGTACTTC
clone size: -; D gene: TRBD1; V gene: TRBV3-1/TRBV3-2; J gene: TRBJ2-5; CDR3 protein: CASSQGQGQGEETQYF; CDR3 DNA: TGTGCCAGCAGCCAAGGTCAGGGACAGGGAGAAGAGACCCAGTACTTC
clone size: -; D gene: -; V gene: TRBV23-1; J gene: TRBJ1-1; CDR3 protein: CASSQPGGTNTEAFF; CDR3 DNA: TGCGCCAGCAGTCAACCGGGGGGCACGAACACTGAAGCTTTCTTT
clone size: -; D gene: TRBD1; V gene: TRBV28; J gene: TRBJ1-2; CDR3 protein: CASSFGDRIWGSYGYTF; CDR3 DNA: TGTGCCAGCAGTTTCGGGGACAGGATATGGGGGAGCTATGGCTACACCTTC
clone size: -; D gene: -; V gene: TRBV5-1; J gene: TRBJ2-7; CDR3 protein: CASSYPGGGYEQYF; CDR3 DNA: TGCGCCAGCAGCTACCCGGGGGGCGGCTACGAGCAGTACTTC
clone size: -; D gene: -; V gene: TRBV5-4; J gene: TRBJ2-7; CDR3 protein: CASSFQGLRGEQYF; CDR3 DNA: TGTGCCAGCAGCTTCCAGGGGCTTAGGGGCGAGCAGTACTTC
clone size: -; D gene: TRBD2; V gene: TRBV4-2; J gene: TRBJ2-4; CDR3 protein: CASSRLAGAKNIQYF; CDR3 DNA: TGTGCCAGCAGCCGACTAGCGGGAGCCAAAAACATTCAGTACTTC
clone size: -; D gene: -; V gene: TRBV15; J gene: TRBJ1-5; CDR3 protein: CATSSNRVNQPQHF; CDR3 DNA: TGTGCCACCAGCAGCAACAGGGTCAATCAGCCCCAGCATTTT
clone size: -; D gene: -; V gene: TRBV6-2/TRBV6-3; J gene: TRBJ2-3; CDR3 protein: CASSYTFGGGGTDTQYF; CDR3 DNA: TGTGCCAGCAGTTACACCTTCGGGGGAGGTGGCACAGATACGCAGTATTTT
clone size: -; D gene: TRBD2; V gene: TRBV6-5; J gene: TRBJ2-5; CDR3 protein: CASSYDRGGSETQYF; CDR3 DNA: TGTGCCAGCAGTTACGATCGGGGGGGCTCGGAGACCCAGTACTTC
clone size: -; D gene: TRBD2; V gene: TRBV4-2; J gene: TRBJ2-7; CDR3 protein: CASSPGSLRLAGSPVQYF; CDR3 DNA: TGTGCCAGCAGCCCAGGCTCCCTTCGACTAGCGGGAAGTCCCGTGCAGTACTTC
clone size: -; D gene: -; V gene: TRBV6-5; J gene: TRBJ1-1; CDR3 protein: CASMGFPGSEAFF; CDR3 DNA: TGTGCCAGCATGGGTTTTCCAGGGTCTGAAGCTTTCTTT
clone size: -; D gene: -; V gene: TRBV5-6; J gene: TRBJ2-1; CDR3 protein: CASSPQGNNEQFF; CDR3 DNA: TGTGCCAGCAGTCCTCAGGGGAACAATGAGCAGTTCTTC
clone size: -; D gene: -; V gene: TRBV19; J gene: TRBJ1-2; CDR3 protein: CASTRTRQSPNYGYTF; CDR3 DNA: TGTGCCAGTACCCGGACCCGACAGAGCCCTAACTATGGCTACACCTTC
clone size: -; D gene: -; V gene: TRBV14; J gene: TRBJ1-2; CDR3 protein: CASSHSSRGYTF; CDR3 DNA: TGTGCCAGCAGCCACTCCTCTCGGGGCTACACCTTC
clone size: -; D gene: TRBD2; V gene: TRBV30; J gene: TRBJ2-7; CDR3 protein: CAWDGLAGVHEQYF; CDR3 DNA: TGTGCCTGGGATGGACTAGCGGGGGTCCACGAGCAGTACTTC
clone size: -; D gene: -; V gene: TRBV9; J gene: TRBJ2-5; CDR3 protein: CASSRGTSQETQYF; CDR3 DNA: TGTGCCAGCAGCCGAGGGACTTCCCAAGAGACCCAGTACTTC
clone size: few; D gene: -; V gene: TRBV6-5; J gene: TRBJ2-3; CDR3 protein: CASRRQGTDTQYF; CDR3 DNA: TGTGCCAGCAGGCGACAGGGCACAGATACGCAGTATTTT
clone size: few; D gene: -; V gene: TRBV19; J gene: TRBJ2-1; CDR3 protein: CASSIQGGPSYNEQFF; CDR3 DNA: TGTGCCAGTAGTATACAGGGGGGACCCTCCTACAATGAGCAGTTCTTC
clone size: -; D gene: -; V gene: TRBV28; J gene: TRBJ2-4; CDR3 protein: CASSHSSKNIQYF; CDR3 DNA: TGTGCCAGCAGCCACTCATCCAAAAACATTCAGTACTTC
clone size: -; D gene: -; V gene: TRBV11-2; J gene: TRBJ2-5; CDR3 protein: CASSLDRETQYF; CDR3 DNA: TGTGCCAGCAGCCTAGATCGGGAGACCCAGTACTTC
clone size: -; D gene: TRBD1; V gene: TRBV19; J gene: TRBJ2-7; CDR3 protein: CASSTKRTGSYEQYF; CDR3 DNA: TGTGCCAGTAGTACAAAAAGGACAGGGTCCTACGAGCAGTACTTC
clone size: -; D gene: -; V gene: TRBV28; J gene: TRBJ2-7; CDR3 protein: CASSLGGTASYEQYF; CDR3 DNA: TGTGCCAGCAGTTTAGGCGGGACAGCTTCCTACGAGCAGTACTTC
clone size: once; D gene: TRBD1; V gene: TRBV4-3; J gene: TRBJ2-1; CDR3 protein: CASSRDRGLYEQFF; CDR3 DNA: TGCGCCAGCAGCCGGGACAGGGGGCTTTATGAGCAGTTCTTC